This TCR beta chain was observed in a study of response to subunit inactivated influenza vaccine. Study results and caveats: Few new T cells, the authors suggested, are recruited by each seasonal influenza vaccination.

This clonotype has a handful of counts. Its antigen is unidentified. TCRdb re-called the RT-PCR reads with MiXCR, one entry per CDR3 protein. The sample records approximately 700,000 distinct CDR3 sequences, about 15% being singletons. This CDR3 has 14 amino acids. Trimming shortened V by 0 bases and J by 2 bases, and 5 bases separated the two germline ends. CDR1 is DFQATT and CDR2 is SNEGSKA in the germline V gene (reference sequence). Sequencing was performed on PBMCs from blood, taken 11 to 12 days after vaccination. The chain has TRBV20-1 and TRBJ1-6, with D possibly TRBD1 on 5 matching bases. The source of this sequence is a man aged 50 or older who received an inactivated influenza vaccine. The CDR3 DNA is TGCAGTGCTAGAGAGGGGGCCTATAATTCACCCCTCCACTTT. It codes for CSAREGAYNSPLHF.